This T cell receptor beta chain was sequenced during a study of blood T cell repertoires in COVID-19. About the research overall: Acute and convalescent COVID-19 samples came from the United States, Italy and Spain. Sources were T cells, B-cell-depleted T cells, or PBMCs; the material itself was cDNA or gDNA.

How the authors handled the data: Reference gene primers were amplified, and this amplification served to estimate nucleated cell counts. Method: immunoSEQ multiplex PCR; TCRdb's copy keeps in-frame clones and lacks some. V, J and clone size reflect that table, while D and trimming were determined from the DNA. The sample lists 100,000 to 150,000 clones; about 85% were seen once. J was trimmed by 6 bases and V by 6 bases; bases with no gene match: 4. This CDR3 is 13 amino acids long. Germline assignment: CDR1 WSHSY and CDR2 SAAADI. This TCR was recovered from a man aged 55 to 70 with acute or convalescent COVID-19. The sequenced sample consisted of peripheral blood. V is TRBV10-2 and J is TRBJ2-1, with 8 bases fitting TRBD2. The CDR3 bases are TGCGCCAGCAGAGGACTAGCAGCCAATGAGCAGTTCTTC. This codes for CASRGLAANEQFF.